The text below deals with one TCR beta chain. Its target is unknown. These data are taken from a study of CD8 T cells in ankylosing spondylitis. Study observations and caveats: Seemingly distinctive of ankylosing spondylitis blood was a TCR beta motif formed by eight highly homologous variants. With a CD8+ phenotype, disease-linked clones were relatively rare in peripheral blood. Matched synovial fluid from ankylosing spondylitis patients was reported to be enriched for disease-linked clones.

Molecular-barcoded quantitative 5'-RACE produced these TCR beta libraries. TCRdb re-derived calls from the 5' RACE reads in MiXCR, one entry per CDR3 protein. The sample consists of approximately 140,000 distinct CDR3 sequences, approximately 44% of them appearing once. Trimming at V came to 6 bases and at J to 6 bases, leaving 12 bases not matched to a gene. This CDR3 spans 15 amino acids. The sequencing input was synovial fluid, either unsorted or a sorted T cell fraction (not recorded which). This receptor was identified in a male donor with ankylosing spondylitis. The chain couples TRBV12-3 or TRBV12-4 to TRBJ2-5; 8 bases are a match to TRBD1. The CDR3 bases are TGTGCCAGCAGATTGGACAGGGATGCTTCGCAGACCCAGTACTTC. Translation: CASRLDRDASQTQYF.